Given below is one T cell receptor beta chain in context. These data originate in a study of OX40 agonist ivuxolimab in advanced cancers. Across the whole study: Recorded diagnoses for dose-escalation patients were hepatocellular carcinoma, melanoma, renal cell or head and neck cancer. Patients were about 83% male with ages roughly 20 to 90, mean 60.

The CDR3 has 13 amino acids. CDR1 SGHRS and CDR2 YFSETQ come from the germline V gene. The ends lost 0 bases at V and 9 bases at J; junction bases unmatched: 5. The assay was immunoSEQ multiplex PCR, and TCRdb's table has in-frame clones only and misses some. The table includes around 62,000 clones, 70% to 90% detected once. The sequence was collected from an adult with an advanced solid tumor such as melanoma, head and neck, liver or kidney cancer. The input for sequencing was CD4+ or CD8+ T cells sorted from blood, taken in a trial of the OX40 agonist ivuxolimab. The rearrangement links TRBV5-1 to TRBJ1-1, with 7 bases that match TRBD1. In DNA form, the CDR3 reads TGCGCCAGCAGCTTGGAGGGGGCAGGGAAAGCTTTCTTT. This encodes CASSLEGAGKAFF.